Listed below are T cell receptor beta chains from one sample, sequenced in a study of tumor-infiltrating lymphocytes in localized non-small cell lung cancer. The repertoire was sequenced with immunoSEQ multiplex PCR; TCRdb's copy has only in-frame clones and lacks some. The sample includes over 10,000 clones, around 74% of them seen just once. The sequencing sample was made of uninvolved lung tissue not adjacent to the tumor. The receptors were sampled from a human donor with non-small cell lung cancer. CDR3s include the opening cysteine and the closing phenylalanine or tryptophan. A D gene is named only where the DNA matches it firmly. Clone size, where shown, is once, few, many, or a class for clones that have expanded.

j_call: TRBJ2-6
v_call: TRBV28
clone_size: -
d_call: TRBD1
cdr3_nt: TGTGCCAGCAGTTCTCAGTCGACAGGGGATGGGGCCAACGTCCTGACTTTC
cdr3_aa: CASSSQSTGDGANVLTF

j_call: TRBJ1-4
v_call: TRBV27
clone_size: -
d_call: -
cdr3_nt: TGTGCCAGCAGTCCCTCAGGGTTTCCTAATGAAAAACTGTTTTTT
cdr3_aa: CASSPSGFPNEKLFF

j_call: TRBJ2-7
v_call: TRBV15
clone_size: few
d_call: -
cdr3_nt: TGTGCCACCAGCAGAGATTTGGCAGGGGCACAGTACTTC
cdr3_aa: CATSRDLAGAQYF

j_call: TRBJ1-1
v_call: TRBV30
clone_size: -
d_call: -
cdr3_nt: TGTGCCTGGAGGGTAGGAACGCGGGCTTTCTTT
cdr3_aa: CAWRVGTRAFF

j_call: TRBJ2-1
v_call: TRBV27
clone_size: -
d_call: -
cdr3_nt: TGTGCCAGCAGTTTAACGGGGGAGCAGTTCTTC
cdr3_aa: CASSLTGEQFF

j_call: TRBJ1-5
v_call: TRBV7-2
clone_size: few
d_call: -
cdr3_nt: TGTGCCAGCAGCCAACTAAGGGGGGAGGGTCAGCCCCAGCATTTT
cdr3_aa: CASSQLRGEGQPQHF

j_call: TRBJ1-4
v_call: TRBV19
clone_size: -
d_call: -
cdr3_nt: TGTGCCAGTAGCCAGACAGCAACTAATGAAAAACTGTTTTTT
cdr3_aa: CASSQTATNEKLFF

j_call: TRBJ2-7
v_call: TRBV11-3
clone_size: -
d_call: -
cdr3_nt: TGTGCCAGCAGCTTATCCCCAGGATACGAGCAGTACTTC
cdr3_aa: CASSLSPGYEQYF

j_call: TRBJ2-7
v_call: TRBV29-1
clone_size: -
d_call: -
cdr3_nt: TGCAGTTACAGGGTTTCATACGAGCAGTACTTC
cdr3_aa: CSYRVSYEQYF

j_call: TRBJ2-7
v_call: TRBV7-1
clone_size: once
d_call: -
cdr3_nt: TGTGCCAGCAGCTTAAATGCGGGACACTACGAGCAGTACTTC
cdr3_aa: CASSLNAGHYEQYF

j_call: TRBJ2-6
v_call: TRBV7-3
clone_size: -
d_call: TRBD1
cdr3_nt: TGTGCCAGCAGCCCGACAGCGATATGGACAGGGGGCTCTGGGGCCAACGTCCTGACTTTC
cdr3_aa: CASSPTAIWTGGSGANVLTF

j_call: TRBJ2-3
v_call: TRBV11-2
clone_size: -
d_call: -
cdr3_nt: TGTGCCAGCAGTTCGATCGGCGGGGCTGGAGATACGCAGTATTTT
cdr3_aa: CASSSIGGAGDTQYF

j_call: TRBJ2-5
v_call: TRBV6-5
clone_size: -
d_call: TRBD1
cdr3_nt: TGTGCTAGCAGGGGGATGGAGACCCAGTACTTC
cdr3_aa: CASRGMETQYF

j_call: TRBJ2-7
v_call: TRBV11-3
clone_size: -
d_call: TRBD1
cdr3_nt: TGTGCCAGCAGCTTGGGCGGGACAGGGGTCAGCGAGCAGTACTTC
cdr3_aa: CASSLGGTGVSEQYF

j_call: TRBJ2-7
v_call: TRBV6-1
clone_size: -
d_call: -
cdr3_nt: TGTGCCAGCAGTCGGCAGGGGAAATCCTACGAGCAGTACTTC
cdr3_aa: CASSRQGKSYEQYF

j_call: TRBJ1-2
v_call: TRBV2
clone_size: -
d_call: -
cdr3_nt: TGTGCCAGCTTAGCGGGACGGACCTATGGCTACACCTTC
cdr3_aa: CASLAGRTYGYTF

j_call: TRBJ1-1
v_call: TRBV30
clone_size: -
d_call: -
cdr3_nt: TGTGCCGGATACGACAAGCTGAGTGGGTGGCACACTGAAGCTTTCTTT
cdr3_aa: CAGYDKLSGWHTEAFF

j_call: TRBJ2-7
v_call: TRBV27
clone_size: -
d_call: -
cdr3_nt: TGTGCCAGCAGTTTCAGTTTCGGGGCCTCCTACGAGCAGTACTTC
cdr3_aa: CASSFSFGASYEQYF

j_call: TRBJ2-7
v_call: TRBV7-8
clone_size: few
d_call: -
cdr3_nt: TGTGCCAGCAGCCCGGAGGGACGGGCGGTGAACTTC
cdr3_aa: CASSPEGRAVNF